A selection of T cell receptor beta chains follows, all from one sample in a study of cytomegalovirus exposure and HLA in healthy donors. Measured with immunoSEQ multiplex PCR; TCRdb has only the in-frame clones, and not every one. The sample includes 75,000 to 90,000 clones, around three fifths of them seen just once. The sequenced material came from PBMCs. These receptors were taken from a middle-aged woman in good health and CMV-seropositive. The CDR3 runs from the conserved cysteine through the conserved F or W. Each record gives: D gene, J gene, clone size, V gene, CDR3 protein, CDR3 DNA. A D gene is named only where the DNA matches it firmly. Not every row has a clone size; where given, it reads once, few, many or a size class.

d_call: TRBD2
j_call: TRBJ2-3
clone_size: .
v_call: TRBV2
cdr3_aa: CASSEALAGERDTQYF
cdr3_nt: TGTGCCAGCAGTGAAGCACTAGCGGGAGAGAGAGATACGCAGTATTTT

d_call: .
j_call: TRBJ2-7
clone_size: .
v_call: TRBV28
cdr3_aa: CASSLLGDGGSPYEQYF
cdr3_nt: TGTGCCAGCAGTTTATTAGGAGACGGTGGCAGCCCGTACGAGCAGTACTTC

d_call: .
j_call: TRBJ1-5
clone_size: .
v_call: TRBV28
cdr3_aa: CASSPPTPYSNQPQHF
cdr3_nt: TGTGCCAGCAGCCCGCCAACACCGTATAGCAATCAGCCCCAGCATTTT

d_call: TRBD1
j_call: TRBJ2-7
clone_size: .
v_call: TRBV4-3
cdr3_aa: CASSQNTAGTGVYEQYF
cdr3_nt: TGCGCCAGCAGCCAAAACACCGCCGGGACAGGGGTCTACGAGCAGTACTTC

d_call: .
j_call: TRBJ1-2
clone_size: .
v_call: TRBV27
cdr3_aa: CASSFSGGPYGYTF
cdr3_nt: TGTGCCAGCAGTTTTTCGGGGGGCCCTTATGGCTACACCTTC

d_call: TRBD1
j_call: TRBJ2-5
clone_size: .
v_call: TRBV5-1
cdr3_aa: CASSLAGQKETQYF
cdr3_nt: TGCGCCAGCAGCTTGGCGGGACAGAAAGAGACCCAGTACTTC

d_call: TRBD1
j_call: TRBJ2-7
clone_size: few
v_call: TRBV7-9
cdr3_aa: CASSLGTGMGEQYF
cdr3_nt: TGTGCCAGCAGCTTAGGGACAGGGATGGGCGAGCAGTACTTC

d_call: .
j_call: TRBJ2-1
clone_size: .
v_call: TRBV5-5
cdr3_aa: CASSAQYNEQFF
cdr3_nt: TGTGCCAGCAGCGCCCAGTACAATGAGCAGTTCTTC

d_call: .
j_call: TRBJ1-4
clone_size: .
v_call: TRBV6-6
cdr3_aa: CASSTAGEWEKLFF
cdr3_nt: TGTGCCAGCAGCACCGCAGGGGAGTGGGAAAAACTGTTTTTT

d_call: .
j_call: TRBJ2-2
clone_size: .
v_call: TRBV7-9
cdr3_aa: CASMEGGVSPGELFF
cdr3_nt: TGTGCCAGCATGGAGGGAGGAGTATCTCCCGGGGAGCTGTTTTTT

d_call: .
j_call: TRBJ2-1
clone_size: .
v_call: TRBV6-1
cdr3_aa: CASRDLGYEQFF
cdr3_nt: TGTGCCAGCAGGGATCTAGGCTATGAGCAGTTCTTC